A selection of T cell receptor beta chains follows, all from one sample in a study of blood T cell repertoires in COVID-19. TCRdb's copy holds only in-frame clones and misses some; the assay was immunoSEQ multiplex PCR. The table shows 200,000 to 250,000 clones, with 80% to 85% occurring only once. Sequencing was carried out using peripheral blood. The source of these receptors is an elderly woman with active or convalescent COVID-19. Each CDR3 is given with its conserved first and last residue. Each record gives: CDR3 protein, CDR3 DNA, V gene, J gene, D gene, clone size. A D gene is named only where the DNA matches it firmly. Rows give clone size only sometimes, using once, few, many, or a class for an expanded clone.

CASSLRGDHRGNNSPLHF	TGTGCCAGCAGCCTTCGAGGCGACCACAGAGGGAATAATTCACCCCTCCACTTT	TRBV21-1	TRBJ1-6	-	-
CASGPDRASSTDTQYF	TGTGCTAGTGGTCCCGACAGGGCCTCTAGCACAGATACGCAGTATTTT	TRBV12-5	TRBJ2-3	TRBD1	-
CASSAVRQYHYGYTF	TGTGCCAGCAGCGCGGTTAGACAGTATCACTATGGCTACACCTTC	TRBV21-1	TRBJ1-2	-	-
CASSITPTGQETQYF	TGTGCCAGTAGTATAACCCCCACAGGGCAAGAGACCCAGTACTTC	TRBV19	TRBJ2-5	-	-
CASSTDRGHTNEKLFF	TGTGCCAGCAGCACGGACAGGGGGCACACTAATGAAAAACTGTTTTTT	TRBV5-4	TRBJ1-4	TRBD1	-
CSAPYGGTGADTQYF	TGCAGCGCCCCTTATGGGGGGACCGGCGCAGATACGCAGTATTTT	TRBV29-1	TRBJ2-3	-	-
CASSFRVGTEAFF	TGTGCCAGCAGCTTCAGGGTGGGGACTGAAGCTTTCTTT	TRBV7-9	TRBJ1-1	-	once
CSVSDRGAVNYGYTF	TGCAGCGTTTCCGACAGGGGGGCGGTTAACTATGGCTACACCTTC	TRBV29-1	TRBJ1-2	TRBD1	-
CASSLAGASRGEQYF	TGTGCCAGCAGTTTGGCAGGGGCTTCCCGTGGGGAGCAGTACTTC	TRBV28	TRBJ2-7	-	-
CASRSREGVTEAFF	TGTGCCAGCAGGAGCCGGGAGGGGGTAACTGAAGCTTTCTTT	TRBV6-5	TRBJ1-1	-	once
CAWSRDITYEQYF	TGTGCCTGGAGTAGGGACATTACCTACGAGCAGTACTTC	TRBV30	TRBJ2-7	-	-
CASSLVGTDTQYF	TGCGCCAGCAGCTTGGTCGGCACAGATACGCAGTATTTT	TRBV5-1	TRBJ2-3	-	once
CASSYLGQLNTQYF	TGTGCCAGCAGTTACCTTGGGCAACTCAATACGCAGTATTTT	TRBV6-2/TRBV6-3	TRBJ2-3	-	-
CASRILGGYTF	TGTGCCAGTAGGATTCTCGGTGGCTACACCTTC	TRBV19	TRBJ1-2	-	-
CASSSPGTGGTEAFF	TGTGCCAGCAGCTCCCCCGGGACAGGGGGCACTGAAGCTTTCTTT	TRBV11-2	TRBJ1-1	TRBD1	-
CASSTLAVALSYNEQFF	TGTGCCAGCAGTACCCTGGCGGTAGCGCTATCCTACAATGAGCAGTTCTTC	TRBV6-2/TRBV6-3	TRBJ2-1	-	-
CASSPGNGQGDSPLHF	TGTGCCAGCAGCCCAGGAAATGGACAGGGTGATTCACCCCTCCACTTT	TRBV5-4	TRBJ1-6	TRBD1	few
CASSVLDTQYF	TGTGCCAGCAGTGTCCTCGATACGCAGTATTTT	TRBV2	TRBJ2-3	-	-
CASSFRTGGQLEKLFF	TGTGCCAGCAGTTTCAGGACAGGGGGCCAGCTAGAAAAACTGTTTTTT	TRBV28	TRBJ1-4	TRBD1	-
CASSLTTDRGTEAFF	TGTGCCAGCAGCTTAACTACTGACAGGGGCACTGAAGCTTTCTTT	TRBV7-3	TRBJ1-1	TRBD1	-
CASSLLGQGASEQYF	TGTGCCAGCAGCTTACTCGGACAGGGGGCTAGTGAGCAGTACTTC	TRBV7-2	TRBJ2-7	TRBD1	-
CASSITGGVTEAFF	TGTGCCAGCAGCATAACAGGGGGAGTTACTGAAGCTTTCTTT	TRBV7-2	TRBJ1-1	TRBD1	-
CASSSPRGEQYF	TGTGCCAGCAGTTCACCTCGGGGCGAGCAGTACTTC	TRBV6-2/TRBV6-3	TRBJ2-7	-	-
CASSPAGGLHYNEQFF	TGCGCCAGCAGCCCGGCCGGGGGGCTTCACTACAATGAGCAGTTCTTC	TRBV5-1	TRBJ2-1	-	-
CASSRDFNTDTQYF	TGTGCCAGCAGCAGGGACTTCAACACAGATACGCAGTATTTT	TRBV7-3	TRBJ2-3	-	-
CASSSRQGGAHEQYF	TGTGCCAGCAGCTCGCGCCAGGGAGGGGCCCACGAGCAGTACTTC	TRBV5-4	TRBJ2-7	TRBD2	-
CASSPPGTIPYTQYF	TGTGCCAGCAGCCCGCCTGGGACTATACCTTATACGCAGTATTTT	TRBV28	TRBJ2-3	TRBD2	-
CASSLSTRRETQYF	TGCGCCAGCAGCTTGTCTACCCGCCGGGAGACCCAGTACTTC	TRBV5-1	TRBJ2-5	-	-
CASSPMDSSKGYTF	TGTGCCAGCAGCCCAATGGACAGTTCGAAGGGCTACACCTTC	TRBV9	TRBJ1-2	-	-
CASSFGGPGTQYF	TGTGCCAGCAGTTTCGGGGGGCCAGGGACCCAGTACTTC	TRBV12-3/TRBV12-4	TRBJ2-5	-	-
CATASGIEETQYF	TGTGCCACCGCTAGCGGGATCGAAGAGACCCAGTACTTC	TRBV6-5	TRBJ2-5	TRBD2	-
CASSVAYTDTQYF	TGTGCCAGCAGTGTGGCTTACACAGATACGCAGTATTTT	TRBV2	TRBJ2-3	-	-
CASSFRDRRTGYGYTF	TGTGCCAGCAGTTTCCGGGACAGGAGGACAGGATATGGCTACACCTTC	TRBV28	TRBJ1-2	TRBD1	-
CASGPRNTGELFF	TGTGCCAGCGGCCCCAGGAACACCGGGGAGCTGTTTTTT	TRBV7-3	TRBJ2-2	-	-
CASSLVLQNNQPQHF	TGTGCCAGCAGCTTAGTTTTGCAGAACAATCAGCCCCAGCATTTT	TRBV7-2	TRBJ1-5	-	-
CASSLAGSYGYTF	TGTGCCAGCAGCTTAGCGGGCAGCTATGGCTACACCTTC	TRBV7-9	TRBJ1-2	-	-
CASSSDRVGGNTIYF	TGTGCCAGCAGCTCGGACAGGGTGGGAGGAAACACCATATATTTT	TRBV7-2	TRBJ1-3	TRBD1	-
CASSFGNPWETQYF	TGTGCCAGCAGTTTCGGGAACCCTTGGGAGACCCAGTACTTC	TRBV28	TRBJ2-5	-	-
CASPRGDGEQYF	TGTGCCTCCCCCCGGGGAGACGGGGAGCAGTACTTC	TRBV24-1	TRBJ2-7	-	few
CSVKTGEYGIQYF	TGCAGCGTCAAGACAGGGGAGTATGGGATTCAGTACTTC	TRBV29-1	TRBJ2-4	TRBD1	-
CASRSKGALLGTDTQYF	TGTGCCAGCAGATCGAAGGGGGCCCTTCTAGGAACAGATACGCAGTATTTT	TRBV11-2	TRBJ2-3	TRBD1	-
CASSPRGAAPYEQYF	TGTGCCAGCAGCCCCCGGGGGGCAGCCCCCTACGAGCAGTACTTC	TRBV11-2	TRBJ2-7	-	-
CAISESGATEAFF	TGTGCCATCAGTGAGAGTGGGGCCACTGAAGCTTTCTTT	TRBV10-3	TRBJ1-1	-	-
CASSRTGQGSPLHF	TGTGCCAGCAGCCGAACGGGACAGGGTTCACCCCTCCACTTT	TRBV6-5	TRBJ1-6	TRBD1	-
CASSLPSNEQFF	TGCGCCAGCAGCCTCCCGTCGAATGAGCAGTTCTTC	TRBV5-1	TRBJ2-1	-	-
CATSGLAGRLSSYNEQFF	TGTGCCACCAGTGGACTAGCGGGGCGGCTAAGCTCCTACAATGAGCAGTTCTTC	TRBV15	TRBJ2-1	TRBD2	-